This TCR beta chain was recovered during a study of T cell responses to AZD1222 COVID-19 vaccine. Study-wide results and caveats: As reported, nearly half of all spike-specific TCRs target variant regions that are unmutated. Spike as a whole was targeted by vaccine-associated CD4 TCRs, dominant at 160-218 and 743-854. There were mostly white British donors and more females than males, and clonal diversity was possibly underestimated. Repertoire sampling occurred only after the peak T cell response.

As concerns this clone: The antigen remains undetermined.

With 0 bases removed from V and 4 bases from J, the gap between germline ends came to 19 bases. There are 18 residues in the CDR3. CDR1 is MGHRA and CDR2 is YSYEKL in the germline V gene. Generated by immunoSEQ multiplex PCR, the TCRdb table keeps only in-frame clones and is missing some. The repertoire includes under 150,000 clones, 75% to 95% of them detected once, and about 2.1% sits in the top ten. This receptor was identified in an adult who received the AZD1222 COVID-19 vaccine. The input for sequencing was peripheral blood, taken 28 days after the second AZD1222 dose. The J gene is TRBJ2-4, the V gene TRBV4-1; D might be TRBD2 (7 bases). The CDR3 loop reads CASSQDRTGGGHKNIQYF. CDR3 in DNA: TGCGCCAGCAGCCAAGATCGGACTGGCGGGGGCCATAAAAACATTCAGTACTTC.